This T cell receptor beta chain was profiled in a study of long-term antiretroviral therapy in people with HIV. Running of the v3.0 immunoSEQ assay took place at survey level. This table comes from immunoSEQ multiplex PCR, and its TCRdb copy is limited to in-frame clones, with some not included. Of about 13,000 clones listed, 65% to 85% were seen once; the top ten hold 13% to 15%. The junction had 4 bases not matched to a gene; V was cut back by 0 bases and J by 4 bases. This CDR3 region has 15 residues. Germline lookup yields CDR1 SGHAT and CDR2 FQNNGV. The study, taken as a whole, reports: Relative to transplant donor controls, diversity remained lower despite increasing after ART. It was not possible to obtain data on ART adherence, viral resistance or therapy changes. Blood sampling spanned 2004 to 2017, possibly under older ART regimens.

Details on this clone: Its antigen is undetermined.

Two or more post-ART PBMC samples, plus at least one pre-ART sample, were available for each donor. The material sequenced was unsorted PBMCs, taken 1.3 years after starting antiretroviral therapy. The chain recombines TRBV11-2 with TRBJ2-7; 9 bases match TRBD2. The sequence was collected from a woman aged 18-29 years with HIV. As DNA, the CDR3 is TGTGCCAGCAGCTTAGAGGCGGGAGGGCCTTACGAGCAGTACTTC. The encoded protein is CASSLEAGGPYEQYF. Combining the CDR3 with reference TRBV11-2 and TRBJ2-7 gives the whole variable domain EAGVAQSPRYKIIEKRQSVAFWCNPISGHATLYWYQQILGQGPKLLIQFQNNGVVDDSQLPKDRFSAERLKGVDSTLKIQPAKLEDSAVYLCASSLEAGGPYEQYFGPGTRLTVT.